This is a list of T cell receptor beta chains from one sample in a study of blood T cell repertoires in COVID-19. Some clones are missing from TCRdb's copy, which holds only in-frame ones; the method was immunoSEQ multiplex PCR. The table includes approximately 94,000 clones, about 80% detected once. Sample: peripheral blood. The receptors derive from a man in his 70s with active or convalescent COVID-19. Both conserved end residues are part of each CDR3. Each record gives: CDR3 length, V gene, D gene, CDR3 protein. The D gene is left open where the match is weak.

17	TRBV4-3	TRBD1	CASSQGGARGLGTEAFF
14	TRBV7-8	TRBD1	CASSSQGVSLEQYF
15	TRBV5-1	TRBD1	CASSASGTGYNEQFF
15	TRBV4-3	NA	CASSQDGRSNSPLHF
14	TRBV3-1/TRBV3-2	NA	CASSVSGGFGTQYF
12	TRBV29-1	TRBD1	CSVRDRGNEQYF
17	TRBV6-2/TRBV6-3	NA	CASSYSRQGGSYNEQFF
12	TRBV6-1	NA	CASSEAQDGYTF
14	TRBV7-8	TRBD1	CASSLTGGNYGYTF
14	TRBV10-3	NA	CAISGQSNSYEQYF
12	TRBV12-3/TRBV12-4	NA	CASRGVAGEQFF
17	TRBV11-2	TRBD2	CASSSTGTSGSYNEQFF
17	TRBV27	NA	CASSLRGRGRDGGELFF
15	TRBV4-1	NA	CASSQDGTGADTQYF
15	TRBV28	TRBD1	CASRPTGGEGSPLHF
15	TRBV9	TRBD2	CASSVALAGIETQYF
13	TRBV6-6	TRBD2	CASLSGALGEQFF
15	TRBV4-2	NA	CASSLWTERGTEAFF
15	TRBV24-1	TRBD1	CATSDPGQAGTTQYF
15	TRBV7-8	TRBD1	CASSSPQGANEKLFF
17	TRBV7-8	NA	CASSFGSIQTANTEAFF
19	TRBV18	TRBD1	CASSGLAGPDRGLDYGYTF
14	TRBV7-9	TRBD1	CASSLTGGASPLHF
12	TRBV6-5	NA	CASSSYNTEAFF
14	TRBV9	TRBD1	CASSPGQGQETQYF
16	TRBV9	TRBD2	CASSPRGGRNPDTQYF
15	TRBV5-1	TRBD1	CASSSSGDRRDGYTF
13	TRBV7-8	NA	CASSLEDMAEAFF
15	TRBV28	NA	CASIKDTLKFYGYTF
21	TRBV3-1/TRBV3-2	TRBD1	CASSQELGGWERSRGANVLTF
16	TRBV4-3	NA	CASSQSTVINTGELFF
15	TRBV5-5	NA	CASSGTGIGNSPLHF